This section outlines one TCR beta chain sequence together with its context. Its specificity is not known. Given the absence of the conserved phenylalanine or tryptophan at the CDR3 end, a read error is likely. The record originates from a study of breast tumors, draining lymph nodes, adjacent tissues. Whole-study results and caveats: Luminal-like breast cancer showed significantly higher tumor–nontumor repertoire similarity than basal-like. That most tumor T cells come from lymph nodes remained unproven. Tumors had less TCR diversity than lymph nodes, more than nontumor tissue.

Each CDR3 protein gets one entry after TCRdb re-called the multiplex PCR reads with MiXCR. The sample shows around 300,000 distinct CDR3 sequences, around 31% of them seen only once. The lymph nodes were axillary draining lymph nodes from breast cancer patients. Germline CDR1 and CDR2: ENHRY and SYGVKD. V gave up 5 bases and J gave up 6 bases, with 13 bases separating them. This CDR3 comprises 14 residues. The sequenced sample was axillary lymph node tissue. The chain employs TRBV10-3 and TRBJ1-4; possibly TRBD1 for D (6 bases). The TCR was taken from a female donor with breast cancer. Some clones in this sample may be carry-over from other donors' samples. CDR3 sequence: CAISRGAGDEKLFL. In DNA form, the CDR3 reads TGTGCCATCAGTCGGGGGGCCGGGGATGAAAAACTGTTTCTT.